The entry that follows covers one T cell receptor (beta chain) sequence. Antigen unknown. One end of the junction does not line up with germline, which may come from a read error. CDR1 and CDR2 (germline): SGHTA, FQGTGA. The CDR3 is 14 residues long. The data belong to a study of cytomegalovirus exposure and HLA in healthy donors. Study-wide results and caveats: Researchers catalogued 160 or so TCR beta chains as cytomegalovirus-associated. In vitro confirmation showed a few CMV-associated chains to be CMV antigen specific. Many donors shared some public TCRs, even though most TCR sequences were rare.

The table came from immunoSEQ multiplex PCR; TCRdb's copy has only in-frame clones and leaves some out. The table shows about 110,000 clones, with roughly nine tenths occurring only once. The TCR originated in a woman aged 18-35 years in good health and CMV-seropositive. The V gene is TRBV7-3, the J gene TRBJ2-1; 8 nucleotides align to TRBD2. Sequencing was done on a sample of PBMCs. The DNA for the CDR3 is TGTGCCAACAGCTCCAGCGGGAGATACAATGAGCAGTTCTTC. Its translation is CANSSSGRYNEQFF.